The 9 T cell receptor beta chains given below trace back to one sample, sequenced in a study of T cell repertoires in cytomegalovirus infection. TCRdb used MiXCR to reprocess the reads, holding one entry per CDR3 protein. The data hold 200,000 to 300,000 distinct CDR3 sequences, with approximately 13% observed a single time. Sequenced input: PBMCs. These receptors all come from a human donor in good health (CMV status not recorded). Some clones in this sample may be carry-over from other donors' samples.

This clonotype appeared a few times. The genes are TRBV28 and TRBJ1-2; D remains unclear. The V and J ends lost 7 bases and 2 bases respectively, with 11 bases between them. This CDR3 is built from 13 residues. Germline CDR1 is MDHEN and CDR2 is SYDVKM. The CDR3 region has the DNA TGTGCCAGCACCTTGGGAGGGAACTATGGCTACACCTTC. As protein: CASTLGGNYGYTF.

This clonotype was seen at least ten times. The chain couples TRBV7-6 to TRBJ2-3, with D perhaps being TRBD1 or TRBD2 (5 bases each). Trimming cost V 5 bases and J 10 bases, with 16 bases left between them. Germline CDR1 reads SGHVS; CDR2 reads FNYEAQ. The CDR3 contains 13 residues. The DNA of the CDR3 is TGTGCCAGCAGCCGTGAGATCCAGGGACCGCAGTATTTT. Translating it yields CASSREIQGPQYF.

The chain carries TRBV19 and TRBJ2-5; D is perhaps TRBD1 (5 bases). Trimming shortened V by 9 bases and J by 0 bases, and 14 bases separated the two germline ends. Germline CDR1 reads LNHDA; CDR2 reads SQIVND (reference sequence). The CDR3 contains 14 residues. CDR3 nucleotide sequence: TGTGCCAGACGACAGCCCGAGTACCAAGAGACCCAGTACTTC. This translates into CARRQPEYQETQYF.

This rearrangement joins TRBV5-4 to TRBJ2-7; TRBD1 matches 7 bases. Germline V gene data show CDR1 as SGHNT and CDR2 as YYREEE (reference sequence). V shed 2 bases, J shed 4 bases, and the junction held 9 bases outside the gene matches. The CDR3 extends over 15 amino acids. In DNA, the CDR3 is TGTGCCAGCAGCTTAATTCAACAGGGGTTTTACGAGCAGTACTTC. The encoded protein is CASSLIQQGFYEQYF. The whole variable domain, filled in from reference TRBV5-4 and TRBJ2-7, reads ETGVTQSPTHLIKTRGQQVTLRCSSQSGHNTVSWYQQALGQGPQFIFQYYREEENGRGNFPPRFSGLQFPNYSSELNVNALELDDSALYLCASSLIQQGFYEQYFGPGTRLTVT.

This clonotype was recorded many times. The J gene is TRBJ2-7, the V gene TRBV7-3; TRBD1 matches at 10 bases. V lost 2 bases to trimming and J lost 5 bases; unmatched junction nucleotides: 9. CDR1 is SGHTA, CDR2 FQGTGA, per germline. This CDR3 spans 16 amino acids. CDR3 amino acids: CASSLFPGQGIHEQYF. The DNA for the CDR3 is TGTGCCAGCAGCTTATTTCCGGGACAGGGGATTCACGAGCAGTACTTC. The full variable domain, its missing parts supplied by reference TRBV7-3 and TRBJ2-7, is GAGVSQTPSNKVTEKGKYVELRCDPISGHTALYWYRQSLGQGPEFLIYFQGTGAADDSGLPNDRFFAVRPEGSVSTLKIQRTERGDSAVYLCASSLFPGQGIHEQYFGPGTRLTVT.

The sample holds many counts of this clonotype. This chain joins TRBV12-3 or TRBV12-4 and TRBJ2-2; no reliable D call. V was clipped by 6 bases and J by 4 bases, with 9 bases between them. This CDR3 comprises 13 residues. The CDR3 DNA is TGTGCCAGCAGATTCAGAACCACCGGGGAGCTGTTTTTT. Its protein product is CASRFRTTGELFF.

This clonotype was detected only a few times. The gene calls are TRBV10-3 and TRBJ2-5, with a tentative D call TRBD1 (5 bases). V was cut by 2 bases and J by 4 bases, with 11 bases left in between. This CDR3 contains 14 residues. Germline CDR1 reads ENHRY; CDR2 reads SYGVKD. CDR3 in DNA: TGTGCCATCAGTGAGCAGGGAAGAGGAGAGACCCAGTACTTC. Translation: CAISEQGRGETQYF.

This clonotype was picked up a small number of times. The conserved phenylalanine or tryptophan normally closing the CDR3 is absent here, so this likely arose from a read error. The limits of the CDR3 on the DNA are not certain, so only TCRdb's listed CDR3 is given. V usage is TRBV5-5 and J usage is TRBJ1-3; the table's D call TRBD1 went unverified against the DNA. Germline V lookup: CDR1 SGHKS, CDR2 YYEKEE (reference sequence). A total of 17 residues make up the CDR3, ends included. The CDR3 reads CASGMDASTRNSLETRG.

Only a few counts were recorded for this clonotype. The DNA of the CDR3 is TGTGCCAGCGTTTGGACAGGTAGCTCCTACGAGCAGTACTTC. This codes for CASVWTGSSYEQYF. The genes are TRBV6-6 and TRBJ2-7, with TRBD1 identical over 7 bases. The CDR3 has 14 amino acids. Per germline, CDR1 MNHNY and CDR2 SVGAGI (reference sequence). Unmatched junction bases numbered 7, after V lost 8 bases and J lost 0 bases.